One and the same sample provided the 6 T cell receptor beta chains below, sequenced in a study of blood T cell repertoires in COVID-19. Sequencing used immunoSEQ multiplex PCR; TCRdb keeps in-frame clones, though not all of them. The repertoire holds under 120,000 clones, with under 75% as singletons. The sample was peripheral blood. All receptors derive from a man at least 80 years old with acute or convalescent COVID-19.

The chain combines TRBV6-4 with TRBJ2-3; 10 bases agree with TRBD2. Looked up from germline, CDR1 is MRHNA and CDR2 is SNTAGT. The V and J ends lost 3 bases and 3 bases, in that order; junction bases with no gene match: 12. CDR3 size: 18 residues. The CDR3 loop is CASSEFGSGTSVTDTQYF. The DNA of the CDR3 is TGTGCCAGCAGTGAATTCGGGTCGGGGACTAGCGTTACAGATACGCAGTATTTT.

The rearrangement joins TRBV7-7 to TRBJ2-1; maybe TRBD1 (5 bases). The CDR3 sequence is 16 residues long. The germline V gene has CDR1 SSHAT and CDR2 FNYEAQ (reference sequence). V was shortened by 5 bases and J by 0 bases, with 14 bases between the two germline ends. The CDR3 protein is CASSPGLAASYNEQFF. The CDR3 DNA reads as TGTGCCAGCAGCCCAGGGCTGGCGGCCTCCTACAATGAGCAGTTCTTC.

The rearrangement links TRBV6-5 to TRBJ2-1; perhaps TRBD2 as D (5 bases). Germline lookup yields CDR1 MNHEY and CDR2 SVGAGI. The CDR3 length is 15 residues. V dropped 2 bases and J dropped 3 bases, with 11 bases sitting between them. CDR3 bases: TGTGCCAGCAGTTACGGTCTAGCTTTCTACAATGAGCAGTTCTTC. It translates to CASSYGLAFYNEQFF.

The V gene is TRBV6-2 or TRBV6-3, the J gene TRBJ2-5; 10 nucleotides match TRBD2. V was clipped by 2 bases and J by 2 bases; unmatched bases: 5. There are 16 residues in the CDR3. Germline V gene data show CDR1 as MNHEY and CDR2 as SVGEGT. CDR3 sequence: CASSYTPGLAQETQYF. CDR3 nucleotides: TGTGCCAGCAGTTACACCCCGGGACTAGCGCAAGAGACCCAGTACTTC.

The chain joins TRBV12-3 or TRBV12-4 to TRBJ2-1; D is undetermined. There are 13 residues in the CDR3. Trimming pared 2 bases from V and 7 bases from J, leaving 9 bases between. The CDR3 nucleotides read TGTGCCAGCAGTTTATACTCTGCAAATGAGCAGTTCTTC. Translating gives CASSLYSANEQFF.

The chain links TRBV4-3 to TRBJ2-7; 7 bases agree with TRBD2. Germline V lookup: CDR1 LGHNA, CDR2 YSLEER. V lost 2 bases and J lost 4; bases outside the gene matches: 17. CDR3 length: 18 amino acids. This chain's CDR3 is CASSQSTDSASGAYEQYF. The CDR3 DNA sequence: TGCGCCAGCAGCCAATCCACCGACTCGGCTAGCGGAGCATACGAGCAGTACTTC.